What follows are 20 T cell receptor beta chains derived from one specimen sequenced in a study of human T cells and chemical hapten exposure. TCRdb called the RACE reads again in MiXCR, with one record for every CDR3 protein. The sample yields about 98,000 distinct CDR3 sequences, about 10% seen once. Time point reported: pre-sensitization, week 0. Treatment here: therapeutic diphenylcyclopropenone sensitization with weekly scalp DPC. Sequenced here: whole blood, sampled in connection with sensitization to the hapten diphenylcyclopropenone (DPC). These receptors were taken from a woman in her sixties with alopecia areata. Some clones in this sample may be carry-over from other donors' samples.

This clonotype has at least ten counts. The chain uses TRBV2 and TRBJ2-3; 8 nucleotides align to TRBD2. Germline CDR1 SNHLY, CDR2 FYNNEI. V lost 5 bases and J lost 0; bases outside the gene matches: 7. The CDR3 totals 16 residues. CDR3 in amino acids: CASSLSLAASTDTQYF. In DNA form, the CDR3 reads TGTGCCAGCAGTCTATCACTAGCGGCGAGCACAGATACGCAGTATTTT.

This clonotype was seen a handful of times. V gene TRBV6-5 combines with J gene TRBJ1-4; D is undetermined. The CDR3 contains 14 residues. Germline CDR1 and CDR2: MNHEY and SVGAGI. Between the trimmed V and J ends, which lost 5 bases and 8 bases, there was a span of 15 bases. CDR3 loop: CASSLRRRGEKLFF. In nucleotides, the CDR3 is TGTGCCAGCAGTCTCAGGAGACGTGGGGAAAAACTGTTTTTT.

The chain uses TRBV6-5 and TRBJ2-7; TRBD1 matches 7 bases. CDR3 length equals 15 residues. Per the germline V gene, CDR1 is MNHEY and CDR2 is SVGAGI. J gave up 3 bases and V 2 bases, and 7 bases lay outside the gene matches. The CDR3 DNA follows: TGTGCCAGCAGTTACGACAGGGTAAGGGACTACGAGCAGTACTTC. Translating gives CASSYDRVRDYEQYF.

This clonotype was seen many times. J is TRBJ2-5 and V is TRBV3-1; tentative D call: TRBD1 (7 bases). The CDR3 length is 17 residues. Trimming took 3 bases from V and 0 from J, leaving 17 bases between them. Germline V CDR1 and CDR2: LGHDT, YNNKEL (reference sequence). The CDR3 DNA reads TGTGCCAGCAGCCATTCAGGGGGAGGCTCGTACCAAGAGACCCAGTACTTC. Encoded protein: CASSHSGGGSYQETQYF.

The table lists this clonotype with a few counts. V and J are TRBV29-1 and TRBJ1-1; D uncertain. Looked up from germline, CDR1 is SQVTM and CDR2 is ANQGSEA. Between the trimmed V and J ends, which lost 7 bases and 1 base, there was a span of 10 bases. The CDR3 totals 12 residues. The CDR3 DNA follows: TGCAGCGGAGGACGGTCGAACACTGAAGCTTTCTTT. Translated: CSGGRSNTEAFF.

In its sample, this clonotype was seen many times. V gene TRBV6-5 combines with J gene TRBJ1-2, with 10 positions matching TRBD1. CDR1 is MNHEY, CDR2 SVGAGI, per germline. This CDR3 has 15 amino acids. The J segment lost 4 bases and the V segment lost 7 bases, leaving 9 bases of the junction unmatched. Here the CDR3 reads CASTTPGQGSYGYTF. The CDR3 coding sequence is TGTGCCAGCACTACACCGGGACAGGGGTCCTATGGCTACACCTTC.

Many counts were recorded for this clonotype. The rearrangement links TRBV27 to TRBJ1-5, with D perhaps TRBD1 (5 bases). CDR3 length: 17 amino acids. The V and J ends lost 5 bases and 0 bases respectively, with 17 bases between them. Germline CDR1 reads MNHEY; CDR2 reads SMNVEV (reference sequence). This CDR3 reads CASSPLRGGSSNQPQHF. CDR3 bases: TGTGCCAGCAGTCCCCTTCGCGGGGGATCTAGCAATCAGCCCCAGCATTTT.

As regards this clonotype: Given a much more abundant clone one base away, this may be a read error. J is TRBJ1-5 and V is TRBV19; the D is unclear. CDR1 and CDR2 from the germline V gene are LNHDA and SQIVND (reference sequence). This CDR3 spans 14 amino acids. In DNA, the CDR3 is TGTGCCAGTAGTATAGGCAGGCAAAATCAGCTCCAGCATTTT. Translated, it gives CASSIGRQNQLQHF. Drawing the rest from reference TRBV19 and TRBJ1-5, the complete variable domain is DGGITQSPKYLFRKEGQNVTLSCEQNLNHDAMYWYRQDPGQGLRLIYYSQIVNDFQKGDIAEGYSVSREKKESFPLTVTSAQKNPTAFYLCASSIGRQNQLQHFGDGTRLSIL.

The J gene is TRBJ2-2, the V gene TRBV7-3, with 9 bases lining up with TRBD2. This CDR3 is built from 16 residues. CDR1 is SGHTA and CDR2 is FQGTGA in the germline V gene. V shed 5 bases and J 4 bases; nucleotides not matched to a gene: 8. The CDR3, as DNA: TGTGCCAGCAGCCCAATAGCGGGGGCAACCACCGGGGAGCTGTTTTTT. This gives the protein CASSPIAGATTGELFF.

This rearrangement joins TRBV20-1 to TRBJ2-1, with 7 bases identical to TRBD2. With 2 bases clipped from V and 7 bases from J, the junction kept 14 bases outside the gene matches. The CDR3 runs to 16 residues. Per germline, CDR1 DFQATT and CDR2 SNEGSKA (reference sequence). In DNA, the CDR3 is TGCAGTGCTAGACGGCGGGGGTTTAGCTCGGGGAATGAGCAGTTCTTC. This translates into CSARRRGFSSGNEQFF.

This clonotype has a count of ten or more. The chain employs TRBV29-1 and TRBJ1-5; a possible D gene is TRBD1 (5 bases). Trimming removed 4 bases from V and 6 bases from J, with 13 bases in between. CDR1 is SQVTM, CDR2 ANQGSEA, per germline. The length of the CDR3 is 13 residues. In DNA, the CDR3 is TGCAGCGTTGCACAGGAGATAGGTCAGCCCCAGCATTTT. This encodes CSVAQEIGQPQHF.

This clonotype has ten or more counts. This rearrangement joins TRBV7-9 to TRBJ2-7; possibly TRBD1 for D (5 bases). The length of the CDR3 is 14 residues. Germline V gene data show CDR1 as SEHNR and CDR2 as FQNEAQ (reference sequence). V was pared by 2 bases and J by 7 bases, with 15 bases between. CDR3 DNA sequence: TGTGCCAGCAGCTTATCAGGGTCTCAAAGGGAGCAGTACTTC. Protein: CASSLSGSQREQYF.

In its sample, this clonotype was seen many times. The rearrangement links TRBV24-1 to TRBJ2-1; 8 bases are shared with TRBD1. Germline V gives CDR1 KGHDR, CDR2 SFDVKD. Trimming at V came to 4 bases and at J to 7 bases, leaving 2 bases not matched to a gene. The CDR3 covers 13 residues. The CDR3 loop reads CATSDWTGNEQFF. The CDR3 region has the DNA TGTGCCACCAGTGACTGGACAGGGAATGAGCAGTTCTTC.

This chain uses TRBV5-4 with TRBJ2-5; weak D call: TRBD2 (6 bases). CDR1 is SGHNT and CDR2 is YYREEE in the germline V gene (reference sequence). This CDR3 comprises 13 residues. V was shortened by 1 base and J by 3 bases, with 7 bases between the two germline ends. The CDR3 DNA reads TGTGCCAGCAGCTTGCTAGCGAAAGAGACCCAGTACTTC. Translation: CASSLLAKETQYF.

This clonotype was counted at least ten times. V and J are TRBV21-1 and TRBJ2-7. TRBV21-1 is a listed pseudogene. The CDR3 covers 15 residues. This CDR3 is CASSIRTGTSYEQYF. DNA of the CDR3: TGTGCCAGCAGCATTAGGACGGGGACCTCCTACGAGCAGTACTTC.

This clonotype was observed a few times. The rearrangement uses TRBV7-8 and TRBJ1-2; 7 bases are shared with TRBD1. The CDR3 length is 15 residues. The V and J ends lost 5 bases and 5 bases, in that order; junction bases with no gene match: 11. Germline V lookup: CDR1 SGHVS, CDR2 FQNEAQ. The CDR3 nucleotides are TGTGCCAGCAGCCCGCGGGGACAGACGACTTATGGCTACACCTTC. Protein: CASSPRGQTTYGYTF. The full variable domain, in which reference TRBV7-8 and TRBJ1-2 provide the parts outside the CDR3, is GAGVSQSPRYKVAKRGQDVALRCDPISGHVSLFWYQQALGQGPEFLTYFQNEAQLDKSGLPSDRFFAERPEGSVSTLKIQRTQQEDSAVYLCASSPRGQTTYGYTFGSGTRLTVV.

The table lists this clonotype with many counts. The rearrangement joins TRBV14 to TRBJ1-5; D is perhaps TRBD1 (6 bases). CDR1 and CDR2 (germline): SGHDN, FVKESK. V dropped 3 bases and J dropped 3 bases, with 18 bases sitting between them. The CDR3 runs 17 residues. The CDR3 reads CASSHQGSQGYNQPQHF. The CDR3, as DNA: TGTGCCAGCAGCCACCAGGGGAGCCAGGGTTACAATCAGCCCCAGCATTTT.

This clonotype came up many times. The CDR3 sequence is CASRRDREYYGYTF. The CDR3 nucleotides are TGTGCCAGCCGACGGGACAGGGAGTACTATGGCTACACCTTC. The chain couples TRBV7-9 to TRBJ1-2, with 9 nucleotides matching TRBD1. There are 14 residues in the CDR3. CDR1 and CDR2 (germline): SEHNR, FQNEAQ (reference sequence). V was pared by 8 bases and J by 3 bases, with 7 bases of the junction left unmatched.

The CDR3 nucleotides are TGTGCCAGCAGTTTAGCCCTGGGGGGGAGCAATCAGCCCCAGCATTTT. It codes for CASSLALGGSNQPQHF. The V gene is TRBV12-3 or TRBV12-4, the J gene TRBJ1-5; a possible D gene is TRBD1 (5 bases). Trimming removed 0 bases from V and 1 base from J, with 10 bases in between. The CDR3 has 16 amino acids.

This clonotype was seen only a few times. The CDR3 region is CASSQGVAGGQETQYF. The CDR3 DNA reads as TGCGCCAGCAGCCAAGGGGTAGCGGGGGGGCAAGAGACCCAGTACTTC. The V gene is TRBV4-1, the J gene TRBJ2-5; TRBD2 matches 11 bases. In germline, CDR1 is MGHRA, CDR2 YSYEKL. The CDR3 extends over 16 amino acids. Germline trimming cut 1 base from V and 2 bases from J; bases unmatched to any gene: 3.